This T cell receptor (beta chain) was recovered during a study of blood T cell repertoires in COVID-19 (dated by TCRdb to 2020 to 2021). With regard to the full study: Samples from collaborators originated in the United States, Italy and Spain and spanned both the acute and convalescent phases of COVID-19. The prospective study material was composed of cDNA or gDNA derived from T cells, B-cell-depleted T cells, or PBMCs. The dataset comprised deeply sampled blood TCRbeta repertoires from subjects exposed to, actively infected with, or recovered from COVID-19. The repertoires were released in a freely available public database meant as a resource for research on the immune response to SARS-CoV-2. The samples were drawn from the first 160 participants of the ongoing ImmuneRACE study and from 950 to 1,500 subjects provided by 6 global collaborators. The sample metadata nearly always contained a de-identified subject ID, COVID-19 status, age in years and sex. Where HLA class I and class II types were available, the types were taken from metadata supplied by the sample provider, not from assay-based typing.

About this clone itself: Its antigen is not yet known. The input lacks base qualities; no much larger clone sits a single base away.

The CDR3 measures 16 amino acids from cysteine to phenylalanine. Only CDR3 DNA remains: 48 bases, in frame from the first base. Trimmed from V: 4 bases; trimmed from J: 4 bases; junction bases lacking a gene match: 13. The germline V gene sets CDR1 to SGHRS and CDR2 to YFSETQ. Participants in the prospective study were aged roughly 18 to 100 years, lived in 24 United States geographic areas, and enrolled through a virtual design. In the prospective study, participants were assigned to cohorts based on the clinical history participants reported in a screening survey and a study questionnaire. For ImmuneRACE Cohort 3, a participant was defined as recovered based on two consecutive negative NP/OP PCR tests, clearance by a healthcare professional, or resolution of symptoms. Each participant in the prospective study had whole blood, serum and a nasopharyngeal or oropharyngeal swab collected by mobile phlebotomists. Participants in the prospective study had the option to provide additional blood draws and questionnaires over an approximately 2-month period. Before DNA extraction, blood samples from the prospective study were shipped at room temperature or frozen.

What the research found in general, with its limitations: The amount of clinical and demographic metadata varied by source and participant and was provided uncurated.

The immunoSEQ Assay, a bias-controlled multiplex PCR, was used to amplify TCRbeta CDR3 regions from genomic DNA. As for the original processing: The number of nucleated cells in each sample was estimated from the amplification of reference gene primers within the assay. To quantify the absolute abundance of each unique TCRbeta CDR3 rearrangement, sequence reads were collapsed and filtered. For each sample, productive Simpson clonality was calculated as the square root of Simpson's diversity index over productive rearrangements. In TCRdb, the immuneACCESS table is reduced to in-frame sequences with V and J assigned. These tables do not hold every clone; where another copy was compared, an unresolved V gene accounts for under half, and the others remain unexplained. Clone size and V and J calls were adopted from that table, with D and trimming inferred from the DNA. Across this sample there are about 250,000 clones, with 65% to 85% seen only once. The top ten clones comprise roughly 3.2% of the sample.

Recombination connected TRBV5-1 to TRBJ2-7; TRBD1 lines up with 8 middle nucleotides. The sample was PBMCs or T cells enriched from blood (not recorded which). The sequence derives from a man in his fifties or sixties who had recovered from COVID-19. The CDR3 reads as follows: CASSPGSSGQAYEQYF. The nucleotide sequence is TGCGCCAGCAGCCCTGGGTCGTCGGGACAGGCTTACGAGCAGTACTTC.